The entry below gives a single TCR beta chain sequence along with its context. No antigen is known for it. Profiling relied on immunoSEQ multiplex PCR, and the TCRdb table lists in-frame clones only, not all of them. Of 30,000 to 35,000 clones in the sample, around nine tenths were seen once. These data come from a study of a mutant IDH1 vaccine in newly diagnosed glioma. The time point is: week 47, end of study. With topical imiquimod, each dose of the vaccine consisted of 300 ug of mutant IDH1 20-mer peptide. New WHO grade 3 or 4 IDH1-mutant, ATRX-lost astrocytomas were present in all donors. This CDR3 has 15 residues. The germline V gene has CDR1 LGHNA and CDR2 YNFKEQ. Trimming pared 4 bases from V and 0 bases from J, leaving 12 bases between.

The starting material was PBMCs, obtained from a glioma patient whose treatment included an IDH1 peptide vaccine. The V gene is TRBV4-2, the J gene TRBJ1-2; D gene ambiguous. The receptor was isolated from a woman aged 25 to 45 with glioma. CDR3 residues: CASSLLPIANYGYTF. The CDR3 DNA follows: TGTGCCAGCAGCCTCCTCCCCATTGCTAACTATGGCTACACCTTC.